This passage covers 29 T cell receptor beta chains from one sample sequenced in a study of blood T cell repertoires in COVID-19. Clones were read by immunoSEQ multiplex PCR, and TCRdb kept only the in-frame ones, dropping some. This table has hundreds of thousands of clones, 85% to 90% appearing once. The sequenced sample consisted of PBMCs or T cells enriched from blood (not recorded which). Source of these receptors: a man between 18 and 29 years old who had recovered from COVID-19.

Ten or more counts support this clone. The V call is TRBV6-1, the J call TRBJ1-4, with 11 bases identical to TRBD1. With V trimmed by 1 base and J by 11 bases, 6 bases remained unmatched. CDR3 length: 15 amino acids. Germline-derived CDR1 and CDR2 are MNHNS and SASEGT. CDR3 DNA sequence: TGTGCCAGCAGTGAAGGGACAGGGGGCGCAGAGAAACTGTTTTTT. Translating gives CASSEGTGGAEKLFF.

The rearrangement links TRBV19 to TRBJ1-1, with 9 bases fitting TRBD1. The V gene's germline CDR1 is LNHDA and CDR2 SQIVND (reference sequence). V was pared by 5 bases and J by 0 bases, with 10 bases of the junction left unmatched. This CDR3 contains 17 residues. The DNA for the CDR3 is TGTGCCAGTAGTCCTCTACCGGGACAGGGAATGAACACTGAAGCTTTCTTT. As protein: CASSPLPGQGMNTEAFF.

J is TRBJ1-4 and V is TRBV5-1; weak D call: TRBD1 (5 bases). The CDR3 extends over 18 amino acids. Between the trimmed V and J ends, which lost 0 bases and 4 bases, there was a span of 19 bases. The germline gives CDR1 SGHRS, CDR2 YFSETQ. As DNA, the CDR3 is TGCGCCAGCAGCTTGGCCGGGTCTGTCGGGACTATTAATGAAAAACTGTTTTTT. It codes for CASSLAGSVGTINEKLFF.

J is TRBJ1-1 and V is TRBV6-5, with D maybe TRBD1 (5 bases). Trimming cost V 6 bases and J 6 bases, with 8 bases left between them. CDR3 size: 11 residues. Germline CDR1 is MNHEY and CDR2 is SVGAGI. The CDR3 DNA is TGTGCCAGCAGCAGGGCCCCTGAAGCTTTCTTT. Translation: CASSRAPEAFF.

The chain has TRBV10-2 and TRBJ1-2, with 10 bases lining up with TRBD1. Germline-derived CDR1 and CDR2 are WSHSY and SAAADI. The trim removed 6 bases at V and 0 bases at J, leaving 7 bases unmatched. The CDR3 runs to 16 residues. DNA of the CDR3: TGCGCCAGCAGAACCGGGACAGGGGTTCCTAACTATGGCTACACCTTC. Translated, it gives CASRTGTGVPNYGYTF.

On this clone: The junction shows a germline mismatch at one end, possibly a read error. The chain combines TRBV6-6 with TRBJ1-3, with 10 bases lining up with TRBD1. Germline V gives CDR1 MNHNY, CDR2 SVGAGI (reference sequence). The CDR3 is 16 residues long. The CDR3 protein is CASSNSGTGARNTIYF. The CDR3 coding sequence is TGTGCCAGCAGTAACTCGGGGACAGGGGCTAGAAACACCATATATTTT.

This rearrangement joins TRBV5-1 to TRBJ2-3, with D possibly TRBD2 on 5 matching bases. The CDR3 runs 14 residues. CDR1 is SGHRS, CDR2 YFSETQ, per germline. V lost 3 bases and J 9 bases, leaving 17 bases between the germline ends. The CDR3 reads CASSSPPSGLTQYF. The CDR3 region has the DNA TGCGCCAGCAGCTCACCACCCTCCGGACTCACGCAGTATTTT.

This clone was detected only once. The chain has TRBV12-3 or TRBV12-4 and TRBJ1-2, with TRBD1 as a possible D gene (6 bases). Trimming cost V 4 bases and J 4 bases, with 7 bases left between them. The CDR3 has 12 residues. In DNA, the CDR3 is TGTGCCAGCAGTTCGGACAGCTATGGCTACACCTTC. Protein sequence: CASSSDSYGYTF.

As regards this clone: This sample also contains other DNA sequences that code for the same CDR3. The J gene is TRBJ2-1, the V gene TRBV5-1, with 8 bases lining up with TRBD2. Germline V lookup: CDR1 SGHRS, CDR2 YFSETQ. The CDR3 spans 15 residues. V shed 2 bases, J shed 3 bases, and the junction held 4 bases outside the gene matches. CDR3 sequence reads: CASSLVSGSYNEQFF. DNA for the CDR3: TGCGCCAGCAGCTTAGTCAGCGGGAGCTACAATGAGCAGTTCTTC.

The chain combines TRBV12-5 with TRBJ2-1; 7 nucleotides agree with TRBD2. From germline, CDR1 is LGHNT and CDR2 FRNRAP. The ends lost 1 base at V and 2 bases at J; junction bases unmatched: 8. CDR3 size: 17 residues. CDR3 nucleotide sequence: TGTGCTAGTGGTTTGGGGTTGGGGGGGTGGACCTACAATGAGCAGTTCTTC. This translates into CASGLGLGGWTYNEQFF.

The chain has TRBV19 and TRBJ1-2; 8 nucleotides match TRBD1. The V and J ends lost 0 bases and 2 bases, in that order; junction bases with no gene match: 5. The CDR3 consists of 16 residues. Germline CDR1 reads LNHDA; CDR2 reads SQIVND (reference sequence). The DNA of the CDR3 is TGTGCCAGTAGTATAGAGGGGCAGGGGGCAAACTATGGCTACACCTTC. Translating it yields CASSIEGQGANYGYTF.

V is TRBV7-9 and J is TRBJ1-2, with 7 bases lining up with TRBD1. CDR3 length equals 14 residues. Trimming cost V 4 bases and J 8 bases; bases outside gene matches: 10. From germline, CDR1 is SEHNR and CDR2 FQNEAQ (reference sequence). CDR3 in amino acids: CASSWTGTAVGYTF. Here the CDR3 DNA reads TGTGCCAGCAGCTGGACCGGGACAGCGGTAGGCTACACCTTC.

The CDR3 loop reads CASSPWGTGRSYEQYF. The CDR3 DNA reads as TGTGCCAGCAGCCCTTGGGGGACAGGGAGGTCCTACGAGCAGTACTTC. This chain joins TRBV21-1 and TRBJ2-7; whether TRBD1, the table's D call, matches the DNA was not checked. TRBV21-1 is noted as a pseudogene. The CDR3 has 16 amino acids.

This chain connects TRBV6-4 to TRBJ2-6, with a possible D match to TRBD1 (5 bases). The CDR3 spans 15 residues. V gave up 6 bases and J gave up 0 bases, with 9 bases separating them. Germline V gene sequence: CDR1 MRHNA, CDR2 SNTAGT. CDR3 loop: CASSADSSGANVLTF. DNA for the CDR3: TGTGCCAGCAGCGCAGACAGCTCTGGGGCCAACGTCCTGACTTTC.

The chain joins TRBV3-1 (or the pseudogene TRBV3-2) to TRBJ1-1; perhaps TRBD1 as D (6 bases). The CDR3 consists of 14 residues. The V gene's germline CDR1 is LGHDT and CDR2 YNNKEL (reference sequence). Trimming removed 4 bases from V and 7 bases from J, with 16 bases in between. The CDR3 DNA follows: TGTGCCAGCAGCCGATTGACAGGTTTGGGTGAAGCTTTCTTT. Its protein is CASSRLTGLGEAFF.

The chain is built from TRBV19 and TRBJ2-2; perhaps TRBD2 as D (5 bases). Per germline, CDR1 LNHDA and CDR2 SQIVND (reference sequence). The CDR3 extends over 17 amino acids. Trimming pared 10 bases from V and 0 bases from J, leaving 21 bases between. CDR3 bases: TGTGCCACCAGCTTAGTGACGCCGAGGGCGAACACCGGGGAGCTGTTTTTT. Protein: CATSLVTPRANTGELFF.

The gene calls are TRBV7-2 and TRBJ2-3; 7 bases are a match to TRBD2. The CDR3 has 17 residues. The V segment lost 2 bases and the J segment 2 bases; nucleotides outside the gene matches: 10. The V gene's germline CDR1 is SGHTA and CDR2 FQGNSA. CDR3 amino acids: CASSLWGAGTVTDTQYF. The CDR3 bases are TGTGCCAGCAGCTTATGGGGAGCGGGAACGGTCACAGATACGCAGTATTTT. Variable domain in full (rest from reference TRBV7-2 and TRBJ2-3): GAGVSQSPSNKVTEKGKDVELRCDPISGHTALYWYRQSLGQGLEFLIYFQGNSAPDKSGLPSDRFSAERTGGSVSTLTIQRTQQEDSAVYLCASSLWGAGTVTDTQYFGPGTRLTVL.

The chain carries TRBV11-3 and TRBJ2-2; D unresolved. The V end was cut by 1 base, the J end by 6 bases, with 9 bases between. The CDR3 loop spans 14 amino acids. CDR1 and CDR2 (germline): SGHNT, YENEEA. The chain's CDR3 is CASSLGASAGELFF. In DNA, the CDR3 is TGTGCCAGCAGCTTAGGGGCGTCGGCCGGGGAGCTGTTTTTT.

V is TRBV11-3 and J is TRBJ1-2; D possibly corresponds to TRBD1 (6 bases). The CDR3 length is 12 residues. V lost 5 bases and J lost 8, with 12 bases in between. The germline V gene encodes CDR1 SGHNT and CDR2 YENEEA. This CDR3 is CASSPPGGGYTF. DNA of the CDR3: TGTGCCAGCAGCCCTCCGGGGGGCGGCTACACCTTC.

In this sample, this clone turned up a few times. This chain connects TRBV7-8 to TRBJ1-2; TRBD1 aligns across 8 bases. V lost 3 bases and J lost 6; bases outside the gene matches: 6. In germline, CDR1 is SGHVS, CDR2 FQNEAQ. CDR3 length: 14 amino acids. The CDR3 spells CASSLRQGAHGYTF. In nucleotides, the CDR3 is TGTGCCAGCAGCTTGCGGCAGGGGGCGCATGGCTACACCTTC.

The rearrangement joins TRBV7-8 to TRBJ2-5, with a tentative D call TRBD2 (5 bases). CDR1 is SGHVS and CDR2 is FQNEAQ in the germline V gene. The CDR3 contains 16 residues. V lost 1 base to trimming and J lost 5 bases, with 17 bases between them. Here the CDR3 DNA reads TGTGCCAGCAGCTTAGAATCTCTAGCTTTTCAGGAGACCCAGTACTTC. This sequence encodes CASSLESLAFQETQYF.

The chain is built from TRBV19 and TRBJ2-3; D possibly corresponds to TRBD1 (6 bases). The germline V gene has CDR1 LNHDA and CDR2 SQIVND (reference sequence). The CDR3 length is 13 residues. V lost 3 bases to trimming and J lost 5 bases, with 9 bases between them. CDR3 sequence: CASSIQGIDTQYF. The CDR3 DNA follows: TGTGCCAGTAGTATCCAGGGGATAGATACGCAGTATTTT.

This clone was recorded at least ten times. This sequence joins TRBV12-5 and TRBJ1-5; D perhaps matches TRBD1 (6 bases). The CDR3 sequence is 13 residues long. Germline V gene sequence: CDR1 LGHNT, CDR2 FRNRAP. V lost 6 bases and J 2 bases, leaving 8 bases between the germline ends. This CDR3 is CASGPGGNQPQHF. The DNA of the CDR3 is TGTGCTAGTGGCCCAGGGGGCAATCAGCCCCAGCATTTT.

The rearrangement joins TRBV6-5 to TRBJ2-7, with D unresolved. The CDR3 spans 13 residues. Trimming removed 0 bases from V and 6 bases from J, with 9 bases in between. Germline lookup yields CDR1 MNHEY and CDR2 SVGAGI. The DNA for the CDR3 is TGTGCCAGCAGTTACTCGTACGAGTCCGAGCAGTACTTC. It yields the protein CASSYSYESEQYF.

This sequence joins TRBV19 and TRBJ1-1; D is possibly TRBD1 (6 bases). The germline CDR1 and CDR2 sequences are LNHDA and SQIVND (reference sequence). With 10 bases removed from V and 0 bases from J, the gap between germline ends came to 15 bases. The CDR3 contains 14 residues. CDR3 protein: CATFQGSLNTEAFF. For the CDR3, the DNA is TGTGCCACCTTCCAGGGGAGTCTGAACACTGAAGCTTTCTTT.

The V and J genes are TRBV19 and TRBJ1-5, with 7 bases matching TRBD1. CDR1 is LNHDA, CDR2 SQIVND, per germline (reference sequence). The CDR3 runs to 16 residues. V was pared by 4 bases and J by 1 base, with 7 bases of the junction left unmatched. The CDR3 bases are TGTGCCAGTAGTACAACAGGGGTTGGGAGCAATCAGCCCCAGCATTTT. This sequence encodes CASSTTGVGSNQPQHF.

J is TRBJ1-2 and V is TRBV19; possibly TRBD1 for D (5 bases). The CDR3 contains 15 residues. Trimming shortened V by 4 bases and J by 2 bases, and 14 bases separated the two germline ends. Germline CDR1 is LNHDA and CDR2 is SQIVND (reference sequence). In nucleotides, the CDR3 is TGTGCCAGTAGTAGCATACTGGGGGGAAACTATGGCTACACCTTC. The encoded protein is CASSSILGGNYGYTF. Combining the CDR3 with reference TRBV19 and TRBJ1-2 gives the whole variable domain DGGITQSPKYLFRKEGQNVTLSCEQNLNHDAMYWYRQDPGQGLRLIYYSQIVNDFQKGDIAEGYSVSREKKESFPLTVTSAQKNPTAFYLCASSSILGGNYGYTFGSGTRLTVV.

The rearrangement joins TRBV5-1 to TRBJ2-7; a weak D match, TRBD2 (5 bases). Germline lookup yields CDR1 SGHRS and CDR2 YFSETQ. V gave up 4 bases and J gave up 0 bases, with 14 bases separating them. The CDR3 runs to 15 residues. The CDR3 region is CASSQDSGSSYEQYF. Here the CDR3 DNA reads TGCGCCAGCAGCCAGGATTCGGGAAGCTCCTACGAGCAGTACTTC.

The J gene is TRBJ2-2, the V gene TRBV7-9; possible D gene TRBD2, 5 bases. Germline assignment: CDR1 SEHNR and CDR2 FQNEAQ (reference sequence). There are 15 residues in the CDR3. V was cut by 10 bases and J by 1 base, with 16 bases left in between. The CDR3 DNA reads as TGTGCCACCCCCCGCGGGCTAGGGAACACCGGGGAGCTGTTTTTT. This gives the protein CATPRGLGNTGELFF.